This is a list of T cell receptor beta chains from one sample in a study of blood T cell repertoires in COVID-19. Profiled with immunoSEQ multiplex PCR; TCRdb holds only in-frame clones, not every one. The sample shows fewer than 90,000 clones, about nine tenths of them seen only once. Sequencing was done on a sample of peripheral blood. The receptors shown here come from a male donor with acute or convalescent COVID-19. Both conserved end residues are part of each CDR3. The D gene is left open where the match is weak. A row's size may be missing; if present it is once, few, many or a size class.

.	TRBV19	14	TRBD1	TRBJ1-1	CAIVGGQGVTEAFF	TGTGCCATAGTAGGGGGACAGGGGGTCACTGAAGCTTTCTTT
.	TRBV5-1	16	TRBD2	TRBJ2-3	CASSEERGGRTDTQYF	TGCGCCAGCAGCGAGGAGCGGGGGGGCCGCACAGATACGCAGTATTTT
.	TRBV6-1	13	.	TRBJ2-7	CASSEAPGSEQYF	TGTGCCAGCAGTGAAGCGCCTGGGAGCGAGCAGTACTTC
.	TRBV5-1	15	.	TRBJ2-7	CASSLAPSDTYEQYF	TGCGCCAGCAGCTTGGCGCCGAGCGATACCTACGAGCAGTACTTC
.	TRBV27	13	.	TRBJ2-5	CASSLQQGETQYF	TGTGCCAGCAGTCTCCAGCAGGGGGAGACCCAGTACTTC
.	TRBV5-6	15	.	TRBJ2-3	CASSRRRTSTDTQYF	TGTGCCAGCAGCCGAAGGAGGACTAGCACAGATACGCAGTATTTT
.	TRBV18	16	.	TRBJ1-4	CASSPEQLWESEKLFF	TGTGCCAGCTCACCCGAACAGCTTTGGGAGAGTGAAAAACTGTTTTTT
.	TRBV20-1	11	.	TRBJ2-3	CSAPEGGTQYF	TGCAGTGCCCCGGAGGGAGGTACGCAGTATTTT
.	TRBV3-1/TRBV3-2	20	TRBD2	TRBJ2-1	CASSQPSGGAPGTPTNEQFF	TGTGCCAGCAGCCAACCTAGCGGGGGGGCTCCGGGAACCCCCACCAATGAGCAGTTCTTC
once	TRBV27	14	.	TRBJ2-7	CASSARGTAYEQYF	TGTGCCAGCAGTGCCCGGGGGACAGCCTACGAGCAGTACTTC
.	TRBV5-1	17	TRBD2	TRBJ2-2	CASSFQGLAGDTGELFF	TGCGCCAGCAGCTTCCAGGGGCTAGCGGGTGACACCGGGGAGCTGTTTTTT
.	TRBV19	14	TRBD1	TRBJ2-7	CASSSDRLAYEQYF	TGTGCCAGTAGTTCGGACAGGCTAGCCTACGAGCAGTACTTC
.	TRBV19	15	TRBD2	TRBJ2-2	CASSIQRGVGGELFF	TGTGCCAGTAGTATCCAGCGGGGGGTTGGCGGGGAGCTGTTTTTT
.	TRBV7-8	16	.	TRBJ2-1	CASSLAVGAVYNEQFF	TGTGCCAGCAGCTTAGCGGTGGGGGCCGTCTACAATGAGCAGTTCTTC
.	TRBV24-1	15	.	TRBJ2-5	CATSDPVRGQETQYF	TGTGCCACCAGTGATCCCGTAAGGGGCCAAGAGACCCAGTACTTC
.	TRBV7-8	14	.	TRBJ2-5	CASSFYLSQETQYF	TGTGCCAGCAGCTTTTACCTAAGCCAAGAGACCCAGTACTTC
.	TRBV10-3	14	TRBD1	TRBJ2-2	CAISAPGGTGELFF	TGTGCCATCAGTGCTCCAGGGGGCACCGGGGAGCTGTTTTTT
.	TRBV19	11	.	TRBJ1-6	CASSGRQSLHF	TGTGCCAGTAGCGGCAGGCAGTCCCTCCACTTT
.	TRBV19	13	.	TRBJ1-2	CASSTQGFDGYTF	TGTGCCAGTAGTACCCAGGGATTCGACGGCTACACCTTC
.	TRBV6-4	15	.	TRBJ1-6	CASRAQSSYNSPLHF	TGTGCCAGCAGGGCCCAAAGCTCCTATAATTCACCCCTCCACTTT
.	TRBV25-1	13	TRBD1	TRBJ1-1	CASQGQGYTEAFF	TGTGCCAGCCAAGGACAGGGCTACACTGAAGCTTTCTTT
.	TRBV7-2	13	TRBD1	TRBJ2-7	CASSSQDRGEQYF	TGTGCCAGCAGCTCCCAAGACAGGGGCGAGCAGTACTTC
.	TRBV5-1	15	TRBD1	TRBJ2-7	CASSRDGTGYYEQYF	TGCGCCAGCAGCCGGGACGGGACAGGGTACTACGAGCAGTACTTC
.	TRBV27	15	.	TRBJ1-5	CASSSQARGNQPQHF	TGTGCCAGCAGTTCACAGGCTCGGGGCAATCAGCCCCAGCATTTT
.	TRBV30	13	.	TRBJ1-5	CAWSVQGGQPQHF	TGTGCCTGGAGTGTACAGGGTGGTCAGCCCCAGCATTTT
.	TRBV24-1	13	.	TRBJ1-5	CATSDSGNSAQHF	TGTGCCACCAGTGATTCGGGGAACTCGGCCCAGCATTTT
few	TRBV5-1	15	.	TRBJ2-7	CASSLGQRSSYEQYF	TGCGCCAGCAGCTTGGGACAGAGGAGCTCCTACGAGCAGTACTTC
.	TRBV7-3	16	.	TRBJ1-4	CASSLKRRDSDEKLFF	TGTGCCAGCAGCTTAAAGCGTCGGGATTCGGATGAAAAACTGTTTTTT
.	TRBV18	15	TRBD1	TRBJ1-5	CASSSTTGVGQPQHF	TGTGCCAGCTCATCGACGACAGGGGTGGGGCAGCCCCAGCATTTT
.	TRBV5-6	15	TRBD1	TRBJ2-2	CASSPDRGGTGELFF	TGTGCCAGCAGCCCGGACAGGGGGGGAACCGGGGAGCTGTTTTTT
.	TRBV6-5	15	.	TRBJ2-7	CASSSPGKAGYEQYF	TGTGCCAGCAGTTCCCCCGGGAAGGCGGGCTACGAGCAGTACTTC
.	TRBV15	15	TRBD1	TRBJ2-7	CATSRVGQGSYEQYF	TGTGCCACCAGCAGAGTGGGACAGGGCTCCTACGAGCAGTACTTC
.	TRBV6-6	15	TRBD1	TRBJ2-7	CASSQGQGGMNEQYF	TGTGCCAGCAGTCAAGGACAGGGGGGGATGAACGAGCAGTACTTC
.	TRBV7-2	14	TRBD1	TRBJ1-6	CASSRDRYNSPLHF	TGTGCCAGCAGTAGGGACAGGTATAATTCACCCCTCCACTTT
.	TRBV3-1/TRBV3-2	15	TRBD1	TRBJ1-2	CASSSPAGGRYGYTF	TGTGCCAGCAGCTCCCCGGCAGGGGGCAGGTATGGCTACACCTTC
.	TRBV11-3	13	.	TRBJ1-1	CASSKRSDTEAFF	TGTGCCAGCAGCAAACGTAGCGACACTGAAGCTTTCTTT
.	TRBV30	14	.	TRBJ1-6	CASAETDYNSPLHF	TGTGCCTCGGCCGAGACAGACTATAATTCACCCCTCCACTTT
.	TRBV5-1	13	.	TRBJ1-1	CASSGTLNTEAFF	TGCGCCAGCAGCGGCACACTGAACACTGAAGCTTTCTTT
few	TRBV2	13	.	TRBJ1-2	CASRLFGNYGYTF	TGTGCCAGCAGGTTGTTCGGTAACTATGGCTACACCTTC
.	TRBV5-1	14	TRBD1	TRBJ1-2	CASSLQGTEYGYTF	TGCGCCAGCAGCTTGCAAGGGACAGAATATGGCTACACCTTC
.	TRBV2	15	.	TRBJ2-2	CASTAAGQLTGELFF	TGTGCCAGCACTGCGGCGGGACAGCTTACCGGGGAGCTGTTTTTT
.	TRBV6-5	12	.	TRBJ2-1	CASRISVDEQFF	TGTGCCAGCAGGATCTCGGTAGATGAGCAGTTCTTC
.	TRBV5-1	13	.	TRBJ2-7	CASSSSGGYEQYF	TGCGCCAGCAGCTCATCCGGGGGCTACGAGCAGTACTTC
.	TRBV27	15	TRBD2	TRBJ2-1	CASSRLAGDYNEQFF	TGTGCCAGCAGTAGATTAGCGGGGGATTACAATGAGCAGTTCTTC
.	TRBV7-3	12	.	TRBJ1-3	CASTQWGNTIYF	TGTGCCAGCACCCAGTGGGGAAACACCATATATTTT
.	TRBV5-1	12	.	TRBJ2-1	CASSFRGNEQFF	TGCGCCAGCAGCTTTCGGGGCAATGAGCAGTTCTTC
.	TRBV7-9	15	TRBD1	TRBJ1-4	CASSLDGQGWEKLFF	TGTGCCAGCAGCTTAGATGGACAGGGGTGGGAAAAACTGTTTTTT
.	TRBV7-2	13	.	TRBJ1-5	CASSLDTNQPQHF	TGTGCCAGCAGCTTAGACACCAATCAGCCCCAGCATTTT
.	TRBV11-3	14	.	TRBJ2-2	CASSYSRVVGELFF	TGTGCCAGCAGCTACTCCAGGGTTGTCGGGGAGCTGTTTTTT
few	TRBV5-1	13	.	TRBJ2-7	CASSLAGYHEQYF	TGCGCCAGCAGCTTGGCCGGTTATCACGAGCAGTACTTC
.	TRBV30	13	.	TRBJ1-1	CACTKQVNTEAFF	TGTGCCTGTACAAAACAGGTGAACACTGAAGCTTTCTTT
.	TRBV2	13	.	TRBJ2-2	CASSRVGLGELFF	TGTGCCAGCAGTCGTGTGGGGCTCGGGGAGCTGTTTTTT
.	TRBV28	17	TRBD1	TRBJ1-2	CASRRRDSPIMIYGYTF	TGTGCCAGCAGGCGAAGGGACAGTCCCATTATGATCTATGGCTACACCTTC
.	TRBV15	18	.	TRBJ2-7	CATSTGSRKTRGSYEQYF	TGTGCCACCAGCACCGGGAGCCGCAAGACAAGAGGCTCCTACGAGCAGTACTTC
.	TRBV3-1/TRBV3-2	14	TRBD1	TRBJ2-3	CASSRTGEGDTQYF	TGTGCCAGCAGTAGGACAGGGGAAGGAGATACGCAGTATTTT
.	TRBV30	13	.	TRBJ1-2	CAWRADSNYGYTF	TGTGCCTGGAGGGCGGATTCTAACTATGGCTACACCTTC
.	TRBV6-4	14	TRBD1	TRBJ2-3	CASTPTGASDTQYF	TGTGCCAGCACTCCGACAGGGGCTTCAGATACGCAGTATTTT
.	TRBV18	15	.	TRBJ2-7	CASSTYTGTPGEQYF	TGTGCCAGCTCAACCTATACAGGGACCCCTGGCGAGCAGTACTTC
.	TRBV20-1	11	.	TRBJ2-5	CSALDQETQYF	TGCAGTGCTCTTGATCAGGAGACCCAGTACTTC
.	TRBV9	15	.	TRBJ1-1	CASSVDPGMNTEAFF	TGTGCCAGCAGCGTAGATCCGGGGATGAACACTGAAGCTTTCTTT